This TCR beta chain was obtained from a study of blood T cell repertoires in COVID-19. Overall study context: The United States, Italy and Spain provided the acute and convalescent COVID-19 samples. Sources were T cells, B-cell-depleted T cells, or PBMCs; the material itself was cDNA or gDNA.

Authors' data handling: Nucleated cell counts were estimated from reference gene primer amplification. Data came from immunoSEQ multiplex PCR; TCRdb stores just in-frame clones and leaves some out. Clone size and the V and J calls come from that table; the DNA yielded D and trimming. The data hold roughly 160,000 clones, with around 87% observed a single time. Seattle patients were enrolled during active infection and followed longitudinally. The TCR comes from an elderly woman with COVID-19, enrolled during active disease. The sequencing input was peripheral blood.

CDR3 amino acids: CASSLGLGRGSTEAFF. The CDR3 DNA follows: TGTGCCAGCAGCTTAGGCCTGGGCAGGGGGTCCACTGAAGCTTTCTTT. The V and J genes are TRBV7-2 and TRBJ1-1, with 7 bases that match TRBD1. The ends lost 1 base at V and 4 bases at J; junction bases unmatched: 9. The CDR3 has 16 residues. Germline V gene lookup returns CDR1 SGHTA and CDR2 FQGNSA.